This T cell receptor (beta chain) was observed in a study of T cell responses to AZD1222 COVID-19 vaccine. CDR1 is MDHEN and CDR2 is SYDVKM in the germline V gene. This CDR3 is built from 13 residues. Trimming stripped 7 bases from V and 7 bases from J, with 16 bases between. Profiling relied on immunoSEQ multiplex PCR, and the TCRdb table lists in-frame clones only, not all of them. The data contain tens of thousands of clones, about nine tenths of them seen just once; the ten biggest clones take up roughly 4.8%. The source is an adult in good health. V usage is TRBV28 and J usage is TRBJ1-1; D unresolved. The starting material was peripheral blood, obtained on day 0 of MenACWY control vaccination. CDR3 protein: CASKVTGRGEAFF. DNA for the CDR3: TGTGCCAGCAAAGTCACGGGCCGGGGTGAAGCTTTCTTT.